The 22 T cell receptor beta chains below all came from one sample that was sequenced in a study of Ad26.COV2.S vaccination and SARS-CoV-2 variants. As for treatment: approximately 18 received Ad26.COV2.S at low or high dose, single or two shots; 5 received placebo; per-sample allocation not given. The study sampled participants on day 63 after the first vaccine or placebo injection. Profiled with immunoSEQ multiplex PCR; TCRdb holds only in-frame clones, not every one. The sample has roughly 700,000 clones, 89% seen once. The sequenced sample was peripheral blood, obtained in a trial of Ad26.COV2.S vaccine versus placebo. The receptors were gathered from a person aged 18-65 years who received the Ad26.COV2.S COVID-19 vaccine or a placebo.

This sequence joins TRBV27 and TRBJ1-2; a possible D gene is TRBD1 (6 bases). The germline V and J ends were trimmed by 6 bases and 0 bases, with 20 bases remaining between them. The CDR3 is made up of 17 amino acids. Germline assignment: CDR1 MNHEY and CDR2 SMNVEV (reference sequence). The CDR3 sequence is CASSREGGGETNYGYTF. The CDR3 nucleotides read TGTGCCAGCAGCCGAGAGGGGGGTGGGGAAACTAACTATGGCTACACCTTC.

V is TRBV29-1 and J is TRBJ2-7; TRBD2 agrees at 10 bases. The CDR3 extends over 13 amino acids. Trimming took 3 bases from V and 5 from J; bases not matched to a gene: 4. Germline V gene lookup returns CDR1 SQVTM and CDR2 ANQGSEA. The CDR3 bases are TGCAGCGTTGAGGGACTAGCGTCCAACGAGCAGTACTTC. Translating it yields CSVEGLASNEQYF.

The rearrangement joins TRBV5-1 to TRBJ2-3, with 10 bases matching TRBD1. This CDR3 has 14 amino acids. Trimming cost V 7 bases and J 5 bases; bases outside gene matches: 7. CDR1 is SGHRS and CDR2 is YFSETQ in the germline V gene. The CDR3 DNA is TGCGCCAGCGGAATGACAGGGGGCGTAGATACGCAGTATTTT. It encodes CASGMTGGVDTQYF.

V usage is TRBV5-1 and J usage is TRBJ2-7; D possibly matches TRBD1 or TRBD2 (5 bases each). The CDR3 spans 13 residues. Germline V gene sequence: CDR1 SGHRS, CDR2 YFSETQ. V lost 0 bases and J 3 bases, leaving 7 bases between the germline ends. CDR3 sequence reads: CASSLGDGYEQYF. CDR3 in DNA: TGCGCCAGCAGCTTGGGGGACGGCTACGAGCAGTACTTC.

V and J are TRBV10-3 and TRBJ2-7, with D possibly TRBD1 on 6 matching bases. Germline loops: CDR1 ENHRY, CDR2 SYGVKD. V lost 4 bases and J lost 6, with 16 bases in between. CDR3 length: 14 residues. This CDR3 reads CAISGPQGRSEQYF. For the CDR3, the DNA is TGTGCCATCAGTGGTCCACAGGGAAGGAGCGAGCAGTACTTC.

The rearrangement links TRBV5-1 to TRBJ1-1, with D uncertain. Trimming pared 2 bases from V and 1 base from J, leaving 9 bases between. The germline CDR1 and CDR2 sequences are SGHRS and YFSETQ. The CDR3 is 14 residues long. The CDR3 nucleotides read TGCGCCAGCAGCTTCCAACGGGGGAACACTGAAGCTTTCTTT. It translates to CASSFQRGNTEAFF.

This chain joins TRBV3-1 (or the pseudogene TRBV3-2) and TRBJ1-3; D not resolved. With 3 bases removed from V and 0 bases from J, the gap between germline ends came to 12 bases. Germline CDR1 reads LGHDT; CDR2 reads YNNKEL (reference sequence). The CDR3 has 16 residues. The CDR3 is CASSQRTASSGNTIYF. The DNA for the CDR3 is TGTGCCAGCAGCCAGCGAACAGCTAGCTCTGGAAACACCATATATTTT.

The V gene is TRBV7-8, the J gene TRBJ1-3; D remains unclear. Germline values: CDR1 SGHVS, CDR2 FQNEAQ. The CDR3 runs to 15 residues. Between the trimmed V and J ends, which lost 1 base and 0 bases, there was a span of 7 bases. The CDR3 reads CASSLGETSGNTIYF. In nucleotides, the CDR3 is TGTGCCAGCAGCTTAGGGGAGACCTCTGGAAACACCATATATTTT.

This clone was detected only once. The rearrangement joins TRBV6-6 to TRBJ2-1, with TRBD2 as a possible D gene (5 bases). CDR1 is MNHNY, CDR2 SVGAGI, per germline (reference sequence). V lost 7 bases, J lost 3 bases, and 10 bases lay in between. The length of the CDR3 is 13 residues. Written as DNA, the CDR3 is TGTGCCAGCACCGGGATCTACTACAATGAGCAGTTCTTC. It codes for CASTGIYYNEQFF.

This chain joins TRBV13 and TRBJ2-1, with D perhaps matching TRBD2 (6 bases). CDR3 length: 19 amino acids. Germline V gives CDR1 PRHDT, CDR2 FYEKMQ (reference sequence). V lost 2 bases to trimming and J lost 2 bases, with 22 bases between them. The CDR3 loop reads CASSLSRAGGYNTYNEQFF. CDR3 bases: TGTGCCAGCAGCTTATCACGGGCCGGGGGATACAACACCTACAATGAGCAGTTCTTC. The full variable domain, its missing parts supplied by reference TRBV13 and TRBJ2-1, is AAGVIQSPRHLIKEKRETATLKCYPIPRHDTVYWYQQGPGQDPQFLISFYEKMQSDKGSIPDRFSAQQFSDYHSELNMSSLELGDSALYFCASSLSRAGGYNTYNEQFFGPGTRLTVL.

As to this clone: The same CDR3 also results from other DNA sequences found in this sample. The V and J genes are TRBV19 and TRBJ1-6; unclear D gene. Per the germline V gene, CDR1 is LNHDA and CDR2 is SQIVND (reference sequence). Trimming took off 3 bases at V and 0 bases at J, with 6 bases between the two ends. CDR3 size: 15 residues. CDR3 sequence reads: CASSIGSSYNSPLHF. For the CDR3, the DNA is TGTGCCAGTAGTATCGGGAGCTCCTATAATTCACCCCTCCACTTT.

The chain recombines TRBV6-6 with TRBJ1-6; D might be TRBD1 (5 bases). CDR3 length equals 15 residues. The germline V gene encodes CDR1 MNHNY and CDR2 SVGAGI (reference sequence). V was clipped by 6 bases and J by 1 base, with 10 bases between them. The CDR3 nucleotides read TGTGCCAGCAGAGACGAGGGGTCCTATAATTCACCCCTCCACTTT. This codes for CASRDEGSYNSPLHF.

V usage is TRBV7-8 and J usage is TRBJ1-5; D remains unclear. The V gene's germline CDR1 is SGHVS and CDR2 FQNEAQ. V was cut by 5 bases and J by 6 bases, with 17 bases left in between. The CDR3 spans 15 residues. The CDR3 DNA sequence: TGTGCCAGCAGCGCTGAGCCCGACGGAATTCAGCCCCAGCATTTT. As protein: CASSAEPDGIQPQHF.

This chain links TRBV7-9 with TRBJ1-2; perhaps TRBD1 as D (5 bases). The CDR3 totals 14 residues. The V gene lost 4 bases and the J gene lost 7 bases, with 16 bases spanning the gap. Germline lookup yields CDR1 SEHNR and CDR2 FQNEAQ (reference sequence). In DNA form, the CDR3 reads TGTGCCAGCAGCTCAGGGACGTGGGATCGTGGCTACACCTTC. It translates to CASSSGTWDRGYTF.

Here the CDR3 reads CATSRADSRSGANVLTF. CDR3 bases: TGTGCCACCAGCAGAGCGGACAGTCGCTCTGGGGCCAACGTCCTGACTTTC. This chain uses TRBV15 with TRBJ2-6; a possible D gene is TRBD1 (6 bases). Germline V gene sequence: CDR1 LNHNV, CDR2 YYDKDF (reference sequence). The CDR3 loop spans 17 amino acids. With 1 base removed from V and 0 bases from J, the gap between germline ends came to 10 bases. Based on the CDR3 plus reference TRBV15 and TRBJ2-6, the full variable domain is DAMVIQNPRYQVTQFGKPVTLSCSQTLNHNVMYWYQQKSSQAPKLLFHYYDKDFNNEADTPDNFQSRRPNTSFCFLDIRSPGLGDTAMYLCATSRADSRSGANVLTFGAGSRLTVL.

Here the CDR3 DNA reads TGTGCCAGTTTAGTCCCCGGGGGAGCCCTGTTTTTT. It specifies CASLVPGGALFF. The genes are TRBV19 and TRBJ1-4; D is perhaps TRBD1 (5 bases). CDR1 and CDR2 from the germline V gene are LNHDA and SQIVND (reference sequence). This CDR3 is 12 amino acids long. V lost 8 bases and J lost 14, with 18 bases in between.

There are a few counts of this clone. The chain employs TRBV25-1 and TRBJ2-7, with 7 positions matching TRBD1. V was clipped by 6 bases and J by 6 bases; unmatched bases: 8. This CDR3 is built from 13 residues. Germline V gives CDR1 MGHDK, CDR2 SYGVNS. CDR3 bases: TGTGCCAGCAGCCTAGGGGGCTTGGGCGAGCAGTACTTC. This gives the protein CASSLGGLGEQYF.

V gene TRBV6-2 or TRBV6-3 combines with J gene TRBJ1-1, with a possible D match to TRBD1 (6 bases). Germline V gene lookup returns CDR1 MNHEY and CDR2 SVGEGT. V was pared by 3 bases and J by 0 bases, with 20 bases between. The CDR3 consists of 18 residues. CDR3 DNA: TGTGCCAGCAGTTATCTCCAGGGGTCGATAAGGCTGAACACTGAAGCTTTCTTT. Residues: CASSYLQGSIRLNTEAFF.

V usage is TRBV30 and J usage is TRBJ1-1, with D unresolved. Per the germline V gene, CDR1 is GTSNPN and CDR2 is SVGIG (reference sequence). The CDR3 runs 13 residues. For the CDR3, the DNA is TGTGCTGGGAGCCCCGGGCTGGCCACTGAAGCTTTCTTT. It specifies CAGSPGLATEAFF.

Comment on this clone: Sequence at one end of the junction differs from germline and may be a read error. This sequence joins TRBV6-5 and TRBJ2-3; D possibly corresponds to TRBD1 (5 bases). Germline lookup yields CDR1 MNHEY and CDR2 SVGAGI. The CDR3 is 12 residues long. CDR3 DNA sequence: TGTGCAAGCAGGGTAGGCACAGATACGCAGTATTTT. Amino acid sequence: CASRVGTDTQYF.

The chain uses TRBV18 and TRBJ2-7; perhaps TRBD1 as D (5 bases). CDR3 length: 14 residues. Between the trimmed V and J ends, which lost 4 bases and 4 bases, there was a span of 14 bases. Germline CDR1 is KGHSH and CDR2 is LQKENI. The chain's CDR3 is CASSREGVRYEQYF. The CDR3 DNA reads TGTGCCAGCTCACGAGAAGGGGTCAGGTACGAGCAGTACTTC.

The chain combines TRBV10-3 with TRBJ2-7; perhaps TRBD2 as D (5 bases). V lost 10 bases to trimming and J lost 3 bases, with 22 bases between them. There are 15 residues in the CDR3. CDR1 and CDR2 (germline): ENHRY, SYGVKD. The CDR3 sequence: CATSPPGGLIYEQYF. In DNA, the CDR3 is TGTGCCACCTCTCCCCCAGGAGGACTGATCTACGAGCAGTACTTC.